Detailed here is one TCR beta chain. Its antigen is unidentified. These data are taken from a study of cytomegalovirus exposure and HLA in healthy donors. Notes on the study in general: In a later analysis, CMV-associated beta chains were mostly HLA-associated, it appeared. Reported performance of the classifier showed diagnosis of cytomegalovirus status with high specificity and sensitivity. Analysis was performed later, and it showed HLA-associated TCR beta chains to be more clonally expanded than equally common others. Reportedly, a later analysis found an Asian-associated ancestry cluster had fewer N-insertions than the roughly 670-donor mean.

The study ran its PCR with 60 Vbeta and 13 Jbeta primers. TCRdb keeps only in-frame clones here, not all; method: immunoSEQ multiplex PCR. The sample has more than 110,000 clones, about 80% seen once. The receptor's source is a man between 35 and 55 years old in good health and CMV-seropositive. Material for sequencing was PBMCs.

The CDR3 spells CASSLYGTGGETQYF. CDR3 DNA sequence: TGCGCCAGCAGCTTGTACGGTACGGGAGGAGAGACCCAGTACTTC. This sequence joins TRBV5-1 and TRBJ2-5, with TRBD2 identical over 7 bases. The CDR3 is 15 residues long. Germline CDR1 reads SGHRS; CDR2 reads YFSETQ. V shed 1 base, J shed 4 bases, and the junction held 7 bases outside the gene matches.